This T cell receptor (beta chain) was identified during a study of shared clonotypes between healthy human individuals. Points from the study as a whole: Estimated richness was generally greater in naive than memory subsets.

CDR1 and CDR2 from the germline V gene are KGHSH and LQKENI. V lost 3 bases to trimming and J lost 5 bases; unmatched junction nucleotides: 4. The CDR3 sequence is 13 residues long. The repertoire was sequenced with immunoSEQ multiplex PCR; TCRdb's copy has only in-frame clones and lacks some. The table records about 2.4 million clones, roughly 93% of them present only once. In the case of this clone: Its target is not known.

This chain links TRBV18 with TRBJ2-7; 7 bases line up with TRBD2. The source of this sequence is a man between 18 and 35 years old in good health. Some clones in this sample may be carry-over from other donors' samples. What was sequenced was naive CD4+ T cells from PBMCs. Subset described: CD45RA+ positively selected. CDR3 protein: CASSPGGVHEQYF. CDR3 in DNA: TGTGCCAGCTCACCGGGGGGGGTCCACGAGCAGTACTTC.